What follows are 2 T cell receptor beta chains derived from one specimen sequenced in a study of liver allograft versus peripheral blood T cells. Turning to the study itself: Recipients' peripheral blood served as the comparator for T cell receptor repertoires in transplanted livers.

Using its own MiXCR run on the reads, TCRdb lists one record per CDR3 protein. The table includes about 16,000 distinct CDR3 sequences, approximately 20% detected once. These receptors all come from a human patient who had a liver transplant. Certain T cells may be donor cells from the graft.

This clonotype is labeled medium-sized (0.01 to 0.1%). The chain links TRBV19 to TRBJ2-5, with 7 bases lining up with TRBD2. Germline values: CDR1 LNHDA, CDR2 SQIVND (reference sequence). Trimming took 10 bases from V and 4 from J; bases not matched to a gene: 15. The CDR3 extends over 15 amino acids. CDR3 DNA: TGTGCCACTCAGGTGGGAGGGGTGGGTGTAGAGACCCAGTACTTC. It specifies CATQVGGVGVETQYF. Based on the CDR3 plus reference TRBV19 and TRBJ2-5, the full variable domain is DGGITQSPKYLFRKEGQNVTLSCEQNLNHDAMYWYRQDPGQGLRLIYYSQIVNDFQKGDIAEGYSVSREKKESFPLTVTSAQKNPTAFYLCATQVGGVGVETQYFGPGTRLLVL.

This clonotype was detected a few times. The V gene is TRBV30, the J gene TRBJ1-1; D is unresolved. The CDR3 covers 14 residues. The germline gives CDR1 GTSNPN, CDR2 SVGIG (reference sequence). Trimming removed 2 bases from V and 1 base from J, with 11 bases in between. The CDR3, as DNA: TGTGCCTGGAGTCCCTACATTGCGAACACTGAAGCTTTCTTT. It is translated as CAWSPYIANTEAFF.